A selection of T cell receptor beta chains follows, all from one sample in a study of OX40 agonist ivuxolimab in advanced cancers. Profiled with immunoSEQ multiplex PCR; TCRdb holds only in-frame clones, not every one. Of 40,000 to 60,000 clones listed, 88% are singletons. The specimen comprised CD4+ or CD8+ T cells sorted from blood, sampled in a trial of the OX40 agonist ivuxolimab. These receptors originate from an adult with an advanced solid tumor such as melanoma, head and neck, liver or kidney cancer. CDR3s include the opening cysteine and the closing phenylalanine or tryptophan. A D gene is named only where the DNA matches it firmly. Expanded clones get a size class; other rows say once, few or many, or leave the size out.

j_gene | v_gene | abundance | d_gene | CDR3aa
TRBJ2-4 | TRBV27 | NA | NA | CASSSTRPVAKNIQYF
TRBJ1-2 | TRBV27 | NA | NA | CASRAIGDYGYTF
TRBJ1-2 | TRBV10-1 | NA | TRBD1 | CASSEWTGGAMDYGYTF
TRBJ1-2 | TRBV9 | once | TRBD1 | CASSPRGQGGGYGYTF
TRBJ1-1 | TRBV18 | NA | NA | CASSPAEVNTEAFF
TRBJ2-3 | TRBV9 | NA | TRBD2 | CASSPLGLADTDTQYF
TRBJ1-6 | TRBV6-5 | NA | NA | CASSRRENSPLHF
TRBJ2-5 | TRBV2 | NA | TRBD2 | CASSEWGGEETQYF
TRBJ2-2 | TRBV6-4 | NA | NA | CASSVERNTGELFF
TRBJ1-5 | TRBV6-5 | NA | NA | CASRQGFNQPQHF
TRBJ2-7 | TRBV5-6 | few | TRBD2 | CASSLASGSAYEQYF
TRBJ1-5 | TRBV30 | NA | NA | CAWGATGRSNQPQHF
TRBJ2-2 | TRBV6-5 | NA | NA | CASSYREDTGELFF
TRBJ2-3 | TRBV4-3 | NA | NA | CASSPSVGGAQITQYF
TRBJ2-5 | TRBV6-1 | few | TRBD1 | CASSEGQSKETQYF
TRBJ1-5 | TRBV19 | NA | TRBD1 | CASRTGQSNQPQHF
TRBJ1-2 | TRBV5-6 | NA | NA | CASSLEQGIGGYTF